This T cell receptor (beta chain) was observed in a study of CD8+ T cells in alopecia areata. Between the trimmed V and J ends, which lost 3 bases and 2 bases, there was a span of 11 bases. The germline CDR1 and CDR2 sequences are LNHNV and YYDKDF (reference sequence). This CDR3 is 15 amino acids long. Study results and caveats: For lesional scalp, especially alopecia totalis/universalis, clonality was higher than in normal scalp. Sequence data from scalp samples additionally include resident alphabeta T cells of normal skin.

Investigators isolated RNA and reverse transcribed it into cDNA to act as the sequencing template. Method: immunoSEQ multiplex PCR; TCRdb's copy keeps in-frame clones and lacks some. The table includes under 130,000 clones, roughly half detected once. Notes on this clone: The antigen is undetermined.

PBMCs were stained for CD3, CD4 and CD8, and CD4+ and CD8+ T cells were sorted. The TCR was taken from a human donor in good health. The sequenced sample was CD4+ T cells sorted from blood. The V gene is TRBV15, the J gene TRBJ1-5, with D possibly matching TRBD1 (5 bases). CDR3 amino acids: CATSREGAGNQPQHF. The DNA of the CDR3 is TGTGCCACCAGCAGGGAAGGGGCAGGCAATCAGCCCCAGCATTTT.